A selection of T cell receptor beta chains follows, all from one sample in a study of T cells after yellow fever vaccination. Each CDR3 protein is one row after TCRdb ran MiXCR on the 5' RACE reads. The sample includes tens of thousands of distinct CDR3 sequences, 7.7% of them seen just once. Sequences were derived from CD8+ T cells sorted from PBMCs, sampled on the day of the yellow fever booster vaccination. The receptor set was obtained from a man under 40 who received the YFV17D yellow fever vaccine. The CDR3 runs from the conserved cysteine through the conserved F or W. Each record gives: V gene, J gene, D gene, clone size, CDR3 protein, CDR3 DNA. A D gene is named only where the DNA matches it firmly. Part of the rows lack a size; the others show once, few, many or a class for expanded clones.

>TRBV27|TRBJ2-7|TRBD2|many
CASSSSGNAYEQYF
TGTGCCAGCAGTTCTAGCGGGAACGCCTACGAGCAGTACTTC
>TRBV29-1|TRBJ2-7|.|many
CSVEGGGKDYEQYF
TGCAGCGTTGAGGGTGGAGGGAAGGACTACGAGCAGTACTTC
>TRBV27|TRBJ2-1|TRBD1|few
CASSHAQGAHNEQFF
TGTGCCAGCAGTCACGCGCAGGGGGCTCACAATGAGCAGTTCTTC
>TRBV7-6|TRBJ2-3|TRBD2|few
CASSPLAGSTDTQYF
TGTGCCAGCAGCCCCCTAGCGGGTAGCACAGATACGCAGTATTTT
>TRBV25-1|TRBJ1-2|.|many
CASLRGSNYGYTF
TGTGCCAGCTTGCGGGGGTCCAACTATGGCTACACCTTC
>TRBV12-3/TRBV12-4|TRBJ2-2|.|.
CASITYTGELFF
TGTGCCAGCATCACCTACACCGGGGAGCTGTTTTTT
>TRBV12-3/TRBV12-4|TRBJ2-7|TRBD2|few
CASSLIAGDSYEQYF
TGTGCCAGCAGTTTAATAGCGGGGGACTCCTACGAGCAGTACTTC
>TRBV7-2|TRBJ2-7|.|few
CASSLGFRVGEQYF
TGTGCCAGCAGCTTAGGCTTCCGGGTGGGGGAGCAGTACTTC
>TRBV10-2|TRBJ1-2|TRBD1|many
CASSGTGGADYGYTF
TGCGCCAGCAGTGGTACAGGGGGCGCAGACTATGGCTACACCTTC
>TRBV6-5|TRBJ2-1|.|many
CASSYSGQGLDEQFF
TGTGCCAGCAGTTACTCAGGGCAGGGGCTGGATGAGCAGTTCTTC